What follows are 30 T cell receptor beta chains derived from one specimen sequenced in a study of CD8+ T cells in alopecia areata. The sequencing template was cDNA reverse transcribed from extracted RNA. Clones were read by immunoSEQ multiplex PCR, and TCRdb kept only the in-frame ones, dropping some. The sample consists of around 100,000 clones, 55% of them appearing once. Sequenced sample: CD4+ T cells sorted from blood. The receptor set was obtained from a human donor in good health.

Only a few counts were recorded for this clone. The chain carries TRBV7-2 and TRBJ1-6; 7 nucleotides agree with TRBD1. The CDR3 has 15 residues. Trimming at V came to 4 bases and at J to 8 bases, leaving 8 bases not matched to a gene. Germline CDR1 and CDR2: SGHTA and FQGNSA. CDR3 amino acids: CASSSGTAKDSPLHF. Here the CDR3 DNA reads TGTGCCAGCAGCTCAGGGACAGCTAAGGATTCACCCCTCCACTTT.

In this sample, this clone turned up once. The J gene is TRBJ1-2, the V gene TRBV7-9; no clear D. V dropped 1 base and J dropped 7 bases, with 13 bases sitting between them. This CDR3 region has 14 residues. The germline V gene has CDR1 SEHNR and CDR2 FQNEAQ (reference sequence). CDR3 bases: TGTGCCAGCAGCTTAGTGGAGGTCTCCTCTGGCTACACCTTC. This sequence encodes CASSLVEVSSGYTF. The variable domain in full, with the rest retrieved from reference TRBV7-9 and TRBJ1-2, is DTGVSQNPRHKITKRGQNVTFRCDPISEHNRLYWYRQTLGQGPEFLTYFQNEAQLEKSRLLSDRFSAERPKGSFSTLEIQRTEQGDSAMYLCASSLVEVSSGYTFGSGTRLTVV.

The rearrangement uses TRBV5-1 and TRBJ2-7; D perhaps matches TRBD2 (5 bases). CDR1 and CDR2 from the germline V gene are SGHRS and YFSETQ. V shed 4 bases and J shed 2 bases, with 16 bases lying between them. This CDR3 spans 15 amino acids. CDR3 sequence: CASSGGPTDAYEQYF. As DNA, the CDR3 is TGCGCCAGCAGCGGAGGACCCACTGATGCCTACGAGCAGTACTTC.

This clone has a handful of counts. The chain recombines TRBV29-1 with TRBJ2-7; D gene uncertain. Germline V lookup: CDR1 SQVTM, CDR2 ANQGSEA. The CDR3 runs 15 residues. V lost 2 bases, J lost 3 bases, and 17 bases lay in between. The CDR3 reads CSVETLSSGGYEQYF. Here the CDR3 DNA reads TGCAGCGTTGAAACATTAAGTAGTGGCGGCTACGAGCAGTACTTC.

This clone was seen more than once but under ten times. The V gene is TRBV7-2, the J gene TRBJ2-7; tentatively, D is TRBD2 (5 bases). Germline V gene data show CDR1 as SGHTA and CDR2 as FQGNSA. The CDR3 sequence is 15 residues long. The V end lost 5 bases, the J end lost 8 bases, and 22 bases lay between the germline ends. CDR3 loop: CASSPAEGVSEKQYF. Here the CDR3 DNA reads TGTGCCAGCAGCCCCGCCGAGGGTGTCTCTGAAAAGCAGTACTTC.

The V gene is TRBV25-1, the J gene TRBJ1-6, with D uncertain. The CDR3 consists of 13 residues. The germline gives CDR1 MGHDK, CDR2 SYGVNS. Trimming took 5 bases from V and 8 from J, leaving 10 bases between them. The CDR3: CASSFGSYSPLHF. The CDR3 region has the DNA TGTGCCAGCAGTTTCGGGTCCTATTCACCCCTCCACTTT.

The chain joins TRBV30 to TRBJ1-1; maybe TRBD1 (5 bases). Between the trimmed V and J ends, which lost 3 bases and 0 bases, there was a span of 11 bases. The CDR3 is 14 residues long. Germline lookup yields CDR1 GTSNPN and CDR2 SVGIG (reference sequence). This CDR3 is CAWSPTGVNTEAFF. CDR3 DNA sequence: TGTGCCTGGAGCCCAACGGGGGTGAACACTGAAGCTTTCTTT.

This chain uses TRBV28 with TRBJ1-2; D is unresolved. This CDR3 region has 15 residues. Germline V gives CDR1 MDHEN, CDR2 SYDVKM. The V end was cut by 4 bases, the J end by 3 bases, with 15 bases between. CDR3: CASSSLPDAHYGYTF. The CDR3 DNA follows: TGTGCCAGCAGTTCCCTCCCCGACGCTCACTATGGCTACACCTTC.

V usage is TRBV10-3 and J usage is TRBJ2-4; D possibly uses TRBD1 or TRBD2 (5 bases each). Trimming took off 8 bases at V and 12 bases at J, with 20 bases between the two ends. The CDR3 extends over 13 amino acids. Germline CDR1 is ENHRY and CDR2 is SYGVKD. The CDR3 DNA reads TGTGCCATCGGGGCTCCTGATGGAGCGGCTCAGTACTTC. It translates to CAIGAPDGAAQYF.

This clone was seen only a few times. The rearrangement joins TRBV7-2 to TRBJ2-3, with TRBD2 matching 7 bases. Germline V gene data show CDR1 as SGHTA and CDR2 as FQGNSA. Trimming removed 5 bases from V and 4 bases from J; junction bases left unmatched: 9. The CDR3 consists of 15 residues. CDR3 nucleotide sequence: TGTGCCAGCAGCGGCCAAACGGGGAGGGCAGATACGCAGTATTTT. It encodes CASSGQTGRADTQYF.

The sample holds a few counts of this clone. In nucleotides, the CDR3 is TGCAGCGTTGCCCGAGGGGCTGGGGCCAACGTCCTGACTTTC. Its translation is CSVARGAGANVLTF. The J gene is TRBJ2-6, the V gene TRBV29-1, with D possibly being TRBD1 or TRBD2 (5 bases each). The CDR3 is 14 residues long. Germline assignment: CDR1 SQVTM and CDR2 ANQGSEA. V was cut by 4 bases and J by 2 bases, with 9 bases left in between.

The chain carries TRBV29-1 and TRBJ1-1; D is ambiguous. CDR1 and CDR2 from the germline V gene are SQVTM and ANQGSEA. Trimming took off 3 bases at V and 7 bases at J, with 12 bases between the two ends. This CDR3 comprises 12 residues. CDR3 DNA sequence: TGCAGCGTTGATGGTCGGAACGTTGAAGCTTTCTTT. Its protein product is CSVDGRNVEAFF.

The sample holds a few counts of this clone. This rearrangement joins TRBV28 to TRBJ2-3, with TRBD2 matching over 9 bases. This CDR3 has 14 amino acids. The V and J ends lost 6 bases and 6 bases, in that order; junction bases with no gene match: 7. Germline CDR1 is MDHEN and CDR2 is SYDVKM. CDR3 sequence: CASRRGGASDTQYF. CDR3 DNA: TGTGCCAGCAGACGCGGGGGGGCCTCTGATACGCAGTATTTT.

The rearrangement uses TRBV29-1 and TRBJ2-1; D call uncertain. The germline V gene encodes CDR1 SQVTM and CDR2 ANQGSEA. This CDR3 comprises 14 residues. Trimming took off 4 bases at V and 7 bases at J, with 17 bases between the two ends. The CDR3 spells CSVASRRHRNEQFF. The CDR3 bases are TGCAGCGTTGCCAGTCGACGGCATCGGAATGAGCAGTTCTTC.

The sample holds many counts of this clone. The chain links TRBV7-9 to TRBJ1-6; 9 nucleotides line up with TRBD1. CDR1 and CDR2 from the germline V gene are SEHNR and FQNEAQ (reference sequence). This CDR3 contains 16 residues. Trimming removed 1 base from V and 12 bases from J; junction bases left unmatched: 10. Written as DNA, the CDR3 is TGTGCCAGCAGCTTAGGAGGTGGGACAGGGAGGGAACCCCTCCACTTT. Translated, it gives CASSLGGGTGREPLHF.

The chain couples TRBV19 to TRBJ1-6, with D perhaps matching TRBD1 (6 bases). Germline V gives CDR1 LNHDA, CDR2 SQIVND (reference sequence). This CDR3 comprises 14 residues. V lost 3 bases to trimming and J lost 9 bases, with 12 bases between them. As DNA, the CDR3 is TGTGCCAGTAGTATTACAGGGAGCGGTTCACCCCTCCACTTT. This gives the protein CASSITGSGSPLHF.

This clone was detected only a few times. The chain recombines TRBV29-1 with TRBJ2-5; D not resolved. The germline CDR1 and CDR2 sequences are SQVTM and ANQGSEA. Trimming shortened V by 5 bases and J by 2 bases, and 12 bases separated the two germline ends. The CDR3 spans 13 residues. The CDR3 here is CSVRPQLQETQYF. The DNA for the CDR3 is TGCAGCGTTCGACCACAGCTTCAAGAGACCCAGTACTTC.

The chain couples TRBV9 to TRBJ2-3, with D unclear. Germline lookup yields CDR1 SGDLS and CDR2 YYNGEE. This CDR3 comprises 12 residues. The V end lost 0 bases, the J end lost 5 bases, and 4 bases lay between the germline ends. The CDR3 is CASSVAEDTQYF. CDR3 sequence (DNA): TGTGCCAGCAGCGTAGCGGAAGATACGCAGTATTTT.

The rearrangement uses TRBV27 and TRBJ2-3; D is ambiguous. Trimming took off 0 bases at V and 4 bases at J, with 5 bases between the two ends. The CDR3 contains 13 residues. Germline assignment: CDR1 MNHEY and CDR2 SMNVEV (reference sequence). DNA of the CDR3: TGTGCCAGCAGTTTATCGGCCCCAGATACGCAGTATTTT. Residues: CASSLSAPDTQYF.

The chain couples TRBV29-1 to TRBJ1-4; D is unclear. The V end lost 7 bases, the J end lost 1 base, and 7 bases lay between the germline ends. CDR3 length equals 12 residues. From germline, CDR1 is SQVTM and CDR2 ANQGSEA. CDR3 residues: CSAQRTNEKLFF. The CDR3 DNA reads TGCAGCGCGCAGAGAACTAATGAAAAACTGTTTTTT. The variable domain in full, with the rest retrieved from reference TRBV29-1 and TRBJ1-4, is SAVISQKPSRDICQRGTSLTIQCQVDSQVTMMFWYRQQPGQSLTLIATANQGSEATYESGFVIDKFPISRPNLTFSTLTVSNMSPEDSSIYLCSAQRTNEKLFFGSGTQLSVL.

This chain uses TRBV30 with TRBJ1-5; 7 positions match TRBD1. The CDR3 sequence is 13 residues long. V trimming: 4 bases; J trimming: 3 bases; junction bases outside the gene matches: 3. Germline-derived CDR1 and CDR2 are GTSNPN and SVGIG (reference sequence). The CDR3 nucleotides read TGTGCCTGGACAGGGGGTTACAATCAGCCCCAGCATTTT. Amino acid sequence: CAWTGGYNQPQHF.

The V and J genes are TRBV30 and TRBJ1-5; D uncertain. The CDR3 runs 13 residues. Germline CDR1 GTSNPN, CDR2 SVGIG (reference sequence). Trimming took off 4 bases at V and 1 base at J, with 8 bases between the two ends. The CDR3 region is CAWKGSSNQPQHF. DNA of the CDR3: TGTGCCTGGAAAGGTTCGAGCAATCAGCCCCAGCATTTT.

At least ten counts were recorded for this clone. V and J are TRBV5-4 and TRBJ2-3, with D possibly matching TRBD2 (5 bases). The germline gives CDR1 SGHNT, CDR2 YYREEE (reference sequence). V lost 2 bases and J lost 2, with 24 bases in between. The CDR3 covers 19 residues. The CDR3 nucleotides are TGTGCCAGCAGCTTAAAAACCGTTTTGAAGATGGGAGACACAGATACGCAGTATTTT. The encoded protein is CASSLKTVLKMGDTDTQYF.

This clone showed up many times. V usage is TRBV7-2 and J usage is TRBJ2-3; D gene unclear. This CDR3 has 15 amino acids. Looked up from germline, CDR1 is SGHTA and CDR2 is FQGNSA. Trimming took 5 bases from V and 10 from J, leaving 22 bases between them. The CDR3 protein is CASSPYNPGGGAQYF. The CDR3 region has the DNA TGTGCCAGCAGCCCCTATAACCCGGGCGGTGGGGCGCAGTATTTT. Filled out from reference TRBV7-2 and TRBJ2-3, the complete variable domain reads GAGVSQSPSNKVTEKGKDVELRCDPISGHTALYWYRQSLGQGLEFLIYFQGNSAPDKSGLPSDRFSAERTGGSVSTLTIQRTQQEDSAVYLCASSPYNPGGGAQYFGPGTRLTVL.

Only a few counts were recorded for this clone. The chain couples TRBV7-3 to TRBJ2-5; D not resolved. Germline CDR1 SGHTA, CDR2 FQGTGA. The V and J ends lost 4 bases and 5 bases respectively, with 8 bases between them. This CDR3 is built from 12 residues. CDR3 coding DNA: TGTGCCAGCAGCTCGGACGGCGAGACCCAGTACTTC. Amino acids: CASSSDGETQYF.

This clone occurred a few times. The rearrangement links TRBV28 to TRBJ1-4, with no clear D. Per germline, CDR1 MDHEN and CDR2 SYDVKM. The V and J ends lost 7 bases and 7 bases respectively, with 16 bases between them. The CDR3 has 14 residues. CDR3 sequence reads: CASTRREPFEKLFF. The CDR3 DNA follows: TGTGCCAGCACGCGAAGGGAGCCATTTGAAAAACTGTTTTTT.

This clone is classed as medium-sized (0.01 to 0.1%). The chain is built from TRBV4-3 and TRBJ1-6, with D hard to call. V was shortened by 0 bases and J by 7 bases, with 10 bases between the two germline ends. The CDR3 runs to 15 residues. CDR1 and CDR2 (germline): LGHNA, YSLEER. Here the CDR3 DNA reads TGCGCCAGCAGCCAAGATCGGCAGGCCAATTCACCCCTCCACTTT. Translating gives CASSQDRQANSPLHF.

In its sample, this clone was seen once. The V gene is TRBV7-8, the J gene TRBJ2-5; 9 nucleotides match TRBD1. The CDR3 covers 15 residues. Per germline, CDR1 SGHVS and CDR2 FQNEAQ. V dropped 0 bases and J dropped 4; count of bases not matched to a gene: 3. The chain's CDR3 is CASSLARQGGETQYF. In DNA, the CDR3 is TGTGCCAGCAGCTTAGCGAGACAGGGGGGAGAGACCCAGTACTTC.

V is TRBV29-1 and J is TRBJ2-5; D gene ambiguous. The V and J ends lost 4 bases and 5 bases respectively, with 11 bases between them. In germline, CDR1 is SQVTM, CDR2 ANQGSEA. The CDR3 runs 12 residues. CDR3 DNA sequence: TGCAGCGTTGTGGCAGCCGCGGAGACCCAGTACTTC. Residues: CSVVAAAETQYF.

The rearrangement uses TRBV5-1 and TRBJ2-3; D not resolved. The germline V and J ends were trimmed by 2 bases and 1 base, with 11 bases remaining between them. The germline CDR1 and CDR2 sequences are SGHRS and YFSETQ. The CDR3 spans 15 residues. The CDR3 bases are TGCGCCAGCAGCTTACCGGAGTCAGGCACAGATACGCAGTATTTT. Its protein is CASSLPESGTDTQYF.